This T cell receptor (beta chain) is from a study of monozygotic twins with inflammatory bowel disease. Overall study findings and caveats: Patients with IBD had less TCRbeta diversity (inverse Simpson) than their healthy co-twins. Clonotype sharing was lower in IBD patients than healthy twins, most markedly with disease activity.

This CDR3 is built from 16 residues. From the 5' RACE reads, TCRdb lists one entry per CDR3 protein and no DNA. The sample totals fewer than 550,000 distinct CDR3 sequences; its top ten clones hold roughly 2.3%. To note about this clonotype: Its antigen is undetermined.

The chain uses TRBV12-3 or TRBV12-4 and TRBJ1-1; the D call from TCRdb, TRBD1, cannot be confirmed without DNA. The receptor's source is a human donor with ulcerative colitis or Crohn's disease, or a healthy co-twin of an affected twin (not recorded which). Sequences were obtained from blood. The CDR3 reads CASSLDRGSVNTEAFF.